The source of this TCR beta chain is a study of OX40 agonist ivuxolimab in advanced cancers. At the level of the study: Ivuxolimab, an antibody acting as an agonist of OX40 (CD134), was used to treat patients.

CDR1 WNHNN and CDR2 SYGVQD come from the germline V gene (reference sequence). The CDR3 consists of 14 residues. The ends were cut back, 6 bases at V and 2 bases at J, with 14 bases in the middle. The repertoire was sequenced with immunoSEQ multiplex PCR; TCRdb's copy has only in-frame clones and lacks some. Of tens of thousands of clones listed, more than 90% are singletons. This sequence joins TRBV10-1 and TRBJ2-7, with D perhaps matching TRBD1 (6 bases). The sequence was obtained from an adult with an advanced solid tumor such as melanoma, head and neck, liver or kidney cancer. The specimen was CD4+ or CD8+ T cells sorted from blood, collected in a trial of the OX40 agonist ivuxolimab. The CDR3 DNA is TGCGCCAGCAGCCCGGGGACACAAGCCTACGAGCAGTACTTC. Encoded protein: CASSPGTQAYEQYF.